The present T cell receptor (beta chain) was sequenced within a study of identical twins. Only a few counts were recorded for this clonotype. V was shortened by 4 bases and J by 0 bases, with 14 bases between the two germline ends. Germline CDR1 SGHRS, CDR2 YFSETQ. The CDR3 totals 15 residues. TCRdb itself ran the 5' RACE reads through MiXCR, one entry per CDR3 protein. The top ten clones hold approximately 14% of a sample with about 790,000 distinct CDR3 sequences, roughly 18% of them seen once. This sample also belongs to another study, concerning T cells expressing NK-cell markers. From that paper: Sorted CD3+CD56-NKG2C+, CD3+CD56+NKG2C+ and CD3+CD56+NKG2C- T cells supplied the TCR beta repertoires. As a fraction of CD8+ T cells, dominant NKG2C+ clonotypes reached about 1.0-7.0% in 5 to 7 donors. Dominance of the CD3+CD56-NKG2C+ fraction by these clonotypes also held in several donors. It is unclear if expanded NKG2C-expressing clones target HCMV antigens.

Sample: PBMCs. The chain has TRBV5-1 and TRBJ2-7; the D is unclear. The sequence was obtained from a woman aged 18-35 years in good health. This CDR3 is CASSPGAILSYEQYF. The CDR3 DNA reads TGCGCCAGCAGCCCGGGTGCCATACTCTCCTACGAGCAGTACTTC.